A selection of T cell receptor beta chains follows, all from one sample in a study of T cell responses to AZD1222 COVID-19 vaccine. TCRdb's table, derived via immunoSEQ multiplex PCR, lists solely in-frame clones and lacks some. The sample records over 95,000 clones, roughly 90% being singletons. The sample in question was peripheral blood, obtained on day 0 of AZD1222 vaccination. Every receptor here comes from an adult in good health. Each CDR3 is given with its conserved first and last residue. D genes are given only for firm matches. The size of a clone is reported for some rows only, either as once, few or many, or as a class for expanded clones.

D gene	clone size	V gene	CDR3 length	J gene	CDR3 DNA	CDR3 protein
TRBD2	-	TRBV2	14	TRBJ2-7	TGTGCCAGCCGTCGGGAGGGGGACTCCTACGAGCAGTACTTC	CASRREGDSYEQYF
-	-	TRBV27	13	TRBJ2-7	TGTGCCAGCAGTGACAATTTGAGGGGCGAGCAGTACTTC	CASSDNLRGEQYF
-	-	TRBV5-1	15	TRBJ2-2	TGCGCCAGCAGCTCCTCAGGGTCAGGTACCGGGGAGCTGTTTTTT	CASSSSGSGTGELFF
-	-	TRBV7-8	12	TRBJ1-4	TGTGCCAGCAGCTTGCAAGGGGAAAAACTGTTTTTT	CASSLQGEKLFF
TRBD1	-	TRBV6-1	14	TRBJ2-7	TGTGCCAGCAGCCCCGGGACAGGGGATCGCGAGCAGTACTTC	CASSPGTGDREQYF
TRBD1	-	TRBV28	14	TRBJ1-2	TGTGCCAGCAGCTCAGTCGGGACAGCATATGGCTACACCTTC	CASSSVGTAYGYTF
-	-	TRBV7-6	15	TRBJ2-7	TGTGCCAGCAGCTTAGAAGGTCAGGGGCGGTACGAGCAGTACTTC	CASSLEGQGRYEQYF
-	-	TRBV4-3	13	TRBJ2-7	TGCGCCAGCAGCCAAGGAGAGGAGCACGAGCAGTACTTC	CASSQGEEHEQYF
-	-	TRBV5-1	13	TRBJ1-4	TGCGCCAGCAGCTTGGAGCCAAATGAAAAACTGTTTTTT	CASSLEPNEKLFF
-	few	TRBV6-5	14	TRBJ1-4	TGTGCCAGCAGTTCGGGGAAAGCTAATGAAAAACTGTTTTTT	CASSSGKANEKLFF
-	-	TRBV5-1	15	TRBJ1-1	TGCGCCAGCAGCTTAAAAAGCGGCTTGAACACTGAAGCTTTCTTT	CASSLKSGLNTEAFF
-	-	TRBV29-1	14	TRBJ1-1	TGCAGCGTGGGAGTCAGGGTTCAATTTGGTGAAGCTTTCTTT	CSVGVRVQFGEAFF
-	-	TRBV6-5	13	TRBJ1-2	TGTGCCAGCAGCCCGCCAGGGTCCTATGGCTACACCTTC	CASSPPGSYGYTF
TRBD1	-	TRBV19	15	TRBJ2-7	TGTGCCAGTAGTGCCGGGACAGGGTACGGGAACGAGCAGTACTTC	CASSAGTGYGNEQYF
-	-	TRBV18	14	TRBJ2-7	TGTGCCAGCTCAGAGGGTGAAAGCCCCTACGAGCAGTACTTC	CASSEGESPYEQYF
-	-	TRBV10-2	13	TRBJ2-5	TGCGCCAGCAGTGAATCTGGAGGAGGGACCCAGTACTTC	CASSESGGGTQYF
-	-	TRBV28	16	TRBJ1-4	TGTGCCAGCACCCGCCGTGTGGGGACGGGCGGTGAAAAACTGTTTTTT	CASTRRVGTGGEKLFF
TRBD1	-	TRBV4-1	15	TRBJ1-5	TGCGCCAGCAGCCAAGAGGCAGGGGGCGTCCAGCCCCAGCATTTT	CASSQEAGGVQPQHF
TRBD1	-	TRBV5-1	14	TRBJ1-2	TGCGCCAGCAGCTTACTAGGACAGGGGGGCGGCTACACCTTC	CASSLLGQGGGYTF
-	-	TRBV6-2/TRBV6-3	13	TRBJ2-7	TGTGCCAGCAGTTACTCAGGGGGGGCCGAGCAGTACTTC	CASSYSGGAEQYF
-	-	TRBV6-2/TRBV6-3	15	TRBJ2-3	TGTGCCAGCAGTCCCGAAATGTCACGCACAGATACGCAGTATTTT	CASSPEMSRTDTQYF
-	-	TRBV29-1	11	TRBJ2-1	TGCAGCGTTGAAGATCCCAGTGAGCAGTTCTTC	CSVEDPSEQFF